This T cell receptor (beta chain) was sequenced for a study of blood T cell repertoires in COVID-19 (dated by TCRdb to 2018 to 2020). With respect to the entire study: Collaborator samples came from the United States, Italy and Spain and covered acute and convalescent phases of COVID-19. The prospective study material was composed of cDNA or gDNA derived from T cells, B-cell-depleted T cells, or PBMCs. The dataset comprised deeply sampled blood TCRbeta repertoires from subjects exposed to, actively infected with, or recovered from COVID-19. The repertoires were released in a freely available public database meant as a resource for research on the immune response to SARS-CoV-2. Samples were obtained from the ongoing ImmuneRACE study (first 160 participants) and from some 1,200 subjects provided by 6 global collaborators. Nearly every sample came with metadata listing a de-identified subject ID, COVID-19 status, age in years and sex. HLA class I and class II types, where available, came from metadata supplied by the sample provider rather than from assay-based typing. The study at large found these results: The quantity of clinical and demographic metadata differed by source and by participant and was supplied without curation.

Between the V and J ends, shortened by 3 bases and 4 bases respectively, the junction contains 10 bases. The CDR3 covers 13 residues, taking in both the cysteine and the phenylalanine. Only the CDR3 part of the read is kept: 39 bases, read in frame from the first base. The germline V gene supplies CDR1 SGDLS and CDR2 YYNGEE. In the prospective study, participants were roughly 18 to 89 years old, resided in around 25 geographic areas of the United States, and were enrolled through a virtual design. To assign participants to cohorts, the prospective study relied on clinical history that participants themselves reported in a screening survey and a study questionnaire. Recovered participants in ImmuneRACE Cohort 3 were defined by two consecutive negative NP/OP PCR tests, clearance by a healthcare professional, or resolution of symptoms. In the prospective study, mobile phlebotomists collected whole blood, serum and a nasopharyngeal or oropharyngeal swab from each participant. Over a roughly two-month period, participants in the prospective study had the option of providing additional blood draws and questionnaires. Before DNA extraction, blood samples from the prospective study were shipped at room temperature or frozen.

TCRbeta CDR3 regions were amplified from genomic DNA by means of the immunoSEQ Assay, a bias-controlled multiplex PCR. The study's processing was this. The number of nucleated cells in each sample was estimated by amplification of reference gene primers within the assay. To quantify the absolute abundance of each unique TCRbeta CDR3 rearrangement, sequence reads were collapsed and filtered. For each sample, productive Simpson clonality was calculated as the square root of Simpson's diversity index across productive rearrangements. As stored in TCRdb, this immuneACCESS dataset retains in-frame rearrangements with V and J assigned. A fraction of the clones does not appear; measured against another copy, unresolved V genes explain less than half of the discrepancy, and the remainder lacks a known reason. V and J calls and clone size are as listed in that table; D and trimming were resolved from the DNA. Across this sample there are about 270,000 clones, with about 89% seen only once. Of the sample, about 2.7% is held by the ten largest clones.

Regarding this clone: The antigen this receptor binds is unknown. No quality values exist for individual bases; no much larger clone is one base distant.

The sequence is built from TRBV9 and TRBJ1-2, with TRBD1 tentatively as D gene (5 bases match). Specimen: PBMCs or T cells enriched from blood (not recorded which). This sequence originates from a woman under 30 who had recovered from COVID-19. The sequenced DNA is TGTGCCAGCAGCGACCTTGACAGCTATGGCTACACCTTC. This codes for CASSDLDSYGYTF.